These 5 T cell receptor beta chains came from one sample sequenced in a study of graft-versus-host responses after intestinal transplantation. Profiling relied on immunoSEQ multiplex PCR, and the TCRdb table lists in-frame clones only, not all of them. Among some 90,000 clones listed, roughly 92% were seen once. The antigens of these receptors remain unknown. The material was unstimulated CD4+ T cells sorted from spleen or lymph node cells, obtained before intestinal transplant. The receptors were sampled from a human donor who received an intestinal transplant.

V and J are TRBV6-6 and TRBJ1-1; D is uncertain. With 8 bases removed from V and 1 base from J, the gap between germline ends came to 14 bases. The CDR3 extends over 14 amino acids. Per the germline V gene, CDR1 is MNHNY and CDR2 is SVGAGI (reference sequence). In nucleotides, the CDR3 is TGTGCCAGCTCCTACCGGGATTCGAACACTGAAGCTTTCTTT. Translating gives CASSYRDSNTEAFF.

The chain carries TRBV28 and TRBJ1-2, with no clear D. Trimming left V 3 bases short and J 6 bases short, with 17 bases between. This CDR3 comprises 15 residues. Per germline, CDR1 MDHEN and CDR2 SYDVKM. The CDR3 sequence: CASSFGVSGGNGYTF. Written as DNA, the CDR3 is TGTGCCAGCAGTTTCGGGGTTTCGGGAGGGAATGGCTACACCTTC.

The CDR3: CASSQDWGHINEQFF. The CDR3 region has the DNA TGCGCCAGCAGCCAAGATTGGGGCCACATAAATGAGCAGTTCTTC. The V gene is TRBV4-1, the J gene TRBJ2-1; D possibly corresponds to TRBD1 (5 bases). Deletions cut 0 bases from V and 7 bases from J, with 13 bases between. The CDR3 is 15 amino acids. Germline assignment: CDR1 MGHRA and CDR2 YSYEKL.

This chain connects TRBV2 to TRBJ2-3; no clear D gene. V lost 6 bases and J 6 bases, leaving 19 bases between the germline ends. Germline V gene sequence: CDR1 SNHLY, CDR2 FYNNEI. There are 15 residues in the CDR3. CDR3: CASSVETYLADTQYF. In DNA form, the CDR3 reads TGTGCCAGCAGCGTCGAGACATACCTGGCGGATACGCAGTATTTT.

CDR3 loop: CASSRYPGGSSYEQYF. CDR3 nucleotides: TGTGCCAGCAGCCGATACCCTGGCGGGAGCTCCTACGAGCAGTACTTC. This chain connects TRBV6-6 to TRBJ2-7; 7 nucleotides align to TRBD2. Germline V gives CDR1 MNHNY, CDR2 SVGAGI (reference sequence). Trimming cost V 6 bases and J 0 bases; bases outside gene matches: 11. The length of the CDR3 is 16 residues.